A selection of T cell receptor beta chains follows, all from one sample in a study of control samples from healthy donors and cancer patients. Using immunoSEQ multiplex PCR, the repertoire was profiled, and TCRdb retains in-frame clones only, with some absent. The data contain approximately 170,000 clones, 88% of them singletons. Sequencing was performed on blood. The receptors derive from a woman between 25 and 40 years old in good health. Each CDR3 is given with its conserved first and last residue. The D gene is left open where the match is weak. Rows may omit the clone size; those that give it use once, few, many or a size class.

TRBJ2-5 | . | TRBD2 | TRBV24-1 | CAAGLAGSTGQETQYF | TGTGCCGCTGGACTAGCGGGCTCCACCGGTCAAGAGACCCAGTACTTC
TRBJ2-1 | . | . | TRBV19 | CASSRGHRSSYNEQFF | TGTGCCAGTAGTAGGGGACACCGTAGCTCCTACAATGAGCAGTTCTTC
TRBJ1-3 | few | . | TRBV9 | CASSPQGTGNTIYF | TGTGCCAGCAGCCCCCAAGGGACTGGAAACACCATATATTTT
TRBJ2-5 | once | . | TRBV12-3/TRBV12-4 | CASSLQETQYF | TGTGCCAGCAGTCTTCAGGAGACCCAGTACTTC
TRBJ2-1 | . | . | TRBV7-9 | CASSLDPFRDSSDEQFF | TGTGCCAGCAGCTTAGATCCTTTCAGAGACAGTAGTGATGAGCAGTTCTTC
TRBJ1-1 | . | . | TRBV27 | CASSSRYNTEAFF | TGTGCCAGCAGTTCCAGGTACAACACTGAAGCTTTCTTT
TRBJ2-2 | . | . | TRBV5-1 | CASSFLKGPPNTGELFF | TGCGCCAGCAGCTTCTTGAAGGGGCCTCCGAACACCGGGGAGCTGTTTTTT
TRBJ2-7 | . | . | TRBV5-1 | CASSTGPPAGRYEQYF | TGCGCCAGCAGCACCGGACCCCCAGCAGGGCGCTACGAGCAGTACTTC
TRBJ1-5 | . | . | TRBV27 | CASSSGGQPQHF | TGTGCCAGCAGTTCGGGAGGTCAGCCCCAGCATTTT
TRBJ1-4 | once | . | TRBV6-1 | CASSEARGSNEKLFF | TGTGCCAGCAGTGAAGCGAGGGGTTCCAATGAAAAACTGTTTTTT
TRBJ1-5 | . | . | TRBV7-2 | CASSLEQGSNQPQHF | TGTGCCAGCAGCTTAGAACAGGGAAGCAATCAGCCCCAGCATTTT
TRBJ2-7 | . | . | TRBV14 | CASSPGLKQYF | TGTGCCAGCAGCCCTGGGCTAAAGCAGTACTTC
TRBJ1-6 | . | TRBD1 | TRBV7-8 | CASSRRQGKSYNSPLHF | TGTGCCAGCAGCCGTCGACAGGGGAAATCCTATAATTCACCCCTCCACTTT
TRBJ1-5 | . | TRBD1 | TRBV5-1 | CASSEGQGGNQPQHF | TGCGCCAGCAGCGAAGGACAGGGGGGTAATCAGCCCCAGCATTTT
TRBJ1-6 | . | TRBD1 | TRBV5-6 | CASSFSDREIYNSPLHF | TGTGCCAGCAGCTTTAGCGACAGGGAGATCTATAATTCACCCCTCCACTTT
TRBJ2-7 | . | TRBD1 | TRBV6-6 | CASSYSRQGAYEQYF | TGTGCCAGCAGTTACTCCCGCCAGGGGGCCTACGAGCAGTACTTC
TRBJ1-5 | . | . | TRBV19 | CASTHPGQSNQPQHF | TGTGCCAGCACCCATCCAGGACAGAGCAATCAGCCCCAGCATTTT
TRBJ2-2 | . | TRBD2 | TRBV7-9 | CASSSLRNSGPKNTGELFF | TGTGCCAGCAGCTCGTTGCGGAATAGCGGGCCGAAGAACACCGGGGAGCTGTTTTTT
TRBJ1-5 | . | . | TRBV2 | CASSERRGGYQPQHF | TGTGCCAGCAGTGAACGCCGGGGAGGTTATCAGCCCCAGCATTTT
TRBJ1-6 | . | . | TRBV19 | CASSISFTGSNSPLHF | TGTGCCAGTAGTATCTCATTCACAGGGTCTAATTCACCCCTCCACTTT
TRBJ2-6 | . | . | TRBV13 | CASTSTSAAARSGANVLTF | TGTGCCAGCACCTCGACGTCAGCGGCAGCACGCTCTGGGGCCAACGTCCTGACTTTC
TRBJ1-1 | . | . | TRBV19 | CASSILRGGTEAFF | TGTGCCAGTAGTATTCTGCGAGGGGGCACTGAAGCTTTCTTT
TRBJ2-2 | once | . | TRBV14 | CASSQEGGHREHNSGELFF | TGTGCCAGCAGCCAAGAGGGGGGGCACAGGGAGCATAATTCCGGGGAGCTGTTTTTT
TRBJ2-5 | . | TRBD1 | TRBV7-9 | CASSLPTGLKETQYF | TGTGCCAGCAGCTTACCGACAGGGTTGAAGGAGACCCAGTACTTC
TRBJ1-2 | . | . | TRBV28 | CASSLVGGYTF | TGTGCCAGCAGTTTGGTTGGGGGCTACACCTTC
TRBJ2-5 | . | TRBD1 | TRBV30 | CAWSDGTGGSETQYF | TGTGCCTGGAGTGATGGGACAGGGGGTTCGGAGACCCAGTACTTC
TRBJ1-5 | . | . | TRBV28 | CASSSSAGFNQPQHF | TGTGCCAGCAGTTCGTCGGCAGGGTTCAATCAGCCCCAGCATTTT
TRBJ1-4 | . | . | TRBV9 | CASSSSGSQLGLFF | TGTGCCAGCAGCTCATCAGGGTCCCAATTGGGTCTGTTTTTT
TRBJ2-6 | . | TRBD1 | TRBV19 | CASTWTGVTGANVLTF | TGTGCCAGTACTTGGACAGGGGTAACTGGGGCCAACGTCCTGACTTTC
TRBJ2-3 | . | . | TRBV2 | CASSVGAGGTDTQYF | TGTGCCAGCAGTGTGGGGGCAGGAGGCACAGATACGCAGTATTTT
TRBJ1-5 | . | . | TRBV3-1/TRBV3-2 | CASSQGSASANQPQHF | TGTGCCAGCAGCCAAGGATCGGCGTCAGCGAATCAGCCCCAGCATTTT
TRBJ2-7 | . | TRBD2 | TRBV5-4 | CASSSRTSGRGEQYF | TGTGCCAGCAGCTCAAGGACTAGCGGGAGAGGCGAGCAGTACTTC
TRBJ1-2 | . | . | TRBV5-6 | CASSLVRRYGYTF | TGTGCCAGCAGCTTGGTTCGGAGGTATGGCTACACCTTC
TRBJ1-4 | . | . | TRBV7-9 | CASSPGSEKLFF | TGTGCCAGCAGCCCGGGGTCCGAAAAACTGTTTTTT
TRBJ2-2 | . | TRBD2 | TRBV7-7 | CASSLAPSGGVTGELFF | TGTGCTAGCAGCTTAGCGCCCAGCGGGGGGGTCACCGGGGAGCTGTTTTTT
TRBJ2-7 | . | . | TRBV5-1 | CASSLAGNAYEQYF | TGCGCCAGCAGCTTGGCAGGGAACGCCTACGAGCAGTACTTC
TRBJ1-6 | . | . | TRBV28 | CASSLVPGSSPLHF | TGTGCCAGCAGTCTTGTTCCCGGTTCTTCACCCCTCCACTTT
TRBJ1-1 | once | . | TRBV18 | CASSPGGDYTEAFF | TGTGCCAGCTCACCGGGGGGGGACTACACTGAAGCTTTCTTT
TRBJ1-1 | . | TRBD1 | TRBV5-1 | CASSPQGANTEAFF | TGCGCCAGCAGCCCACAGGGGGCGAACACTGAAGCTTTCTTT
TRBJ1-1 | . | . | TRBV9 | CASSNDWVNTEAFF | TGTGCCAGCAGCAATGACTGGGTGAACACTGAAGCTTTCTTT
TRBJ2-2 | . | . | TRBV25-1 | CASRSLAPGELFF | TGTGCCAGCAGAAGTCTAGCCCCCGGGGAGCTGTTTTTT
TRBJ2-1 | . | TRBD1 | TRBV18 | CASSPDGTGSAFYNEQFF | TGTGCCAGCTCACCAGACGGGACAGGGTCAGCATTTTACAATGAGCAGTTCTTC
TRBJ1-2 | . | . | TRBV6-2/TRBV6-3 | CASSPGQYGYTF | TGTGCCAGCAGCCCAGGACAGTATGGCTACACCTTC
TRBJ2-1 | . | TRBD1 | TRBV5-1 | CASTPTGTGYNEQFF | TGCGCCAGCACCCCAACCGGGACAGGGTACAATGAGCAGTTCTTC
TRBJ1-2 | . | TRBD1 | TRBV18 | CASSPGQGAFGGYTF | TGTGCCAGCTCCCCCGGGCAGGGGGCATTTGGTGGCTACACCTTC
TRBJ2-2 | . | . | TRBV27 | CASKGGTSGELFF | TGTGCCAGCAAGGGCGGGACATCCGGGGAGCTGTTTTTT